This T cell receptor beta chain originates from a study of identical twins (dated by TCRdb to the mid-2010s). Context from the whole study: To test whether fetal clonotypes persist, this study deep-sequenced TCR alpha and beta repertoires from monozygotic twins, from unrelated adults of various ages, and from cord blood. To rule out contamination, replicate twin experiments were performed at different times with different library preparation protocols. The full study reports these points: Zero-insertion analyses could be partly confounded by invariant T cells such as MAIT and iNKT, though diverse VJ usage argued against such confounding for most clonotypes. In monozygotic twins, out-of-frame TCR alpha sharing was systematically underestimated by recombination models, although the models agreed with sharing between unrelated individuals. Fewer insertions were carried by abundant cord blood beta clonotypes; a weaker similar trend was observed in young adult naive repertoires, while no such trend was observed in memory repertoires. In beta out-of-frame sequences, excess twin sharing was weaker, because having fewer shared sequences lowered the signal-to-noise ratio. Compared with coincidental sharing between unrelated individuals, an excess of low generation-probability sequences was observed among out-of-frame TCR alpha sequences shared between twins. Conclusions relied on cross-sectional statistical analysis, since the same donors could not be followed over many years.

Every donor in the study was a healthy Caucasian. Three pairs of female monozygotic twins, all aged roughly 18 to 29 years, made up the twin cohort. Positive isolation kits from Invitrogen were used to isolate CD4+ and CD8+ T cell populations. A few counts support this clonotype. Its antigen is currently not known. One base away there is no much larger clone; base qualities are not given. V loses 1 base, J loses 6 bases, and the germline ends lie 13 bases apart. CDR1 and CDR2 are read off the germline V gene as SNHLY and FYNNEI. Reading from cysteine to phenylalanine, the CDR3 counts 15 amino acids. Only the CDR3 part of the read is kept: 45 bases, read in frame from the first base. The library was built by means of 5' RACE. The listed sequencing device is Illumina HiSeq 2000. A universal primer binding site was introduced by template switching, and a unique molecular identifier was present in the final cDNA, enabling accurate counting of TCR cDNA molecules. Specific primers in the conserved constant-segment region were used to synthesize first-strand cDNA for TCR alpha and beta chains. To control for contamination, each cDNA library was double barcoded with a SMART-Mk sample barcode plus Illumina barcodes. TruSeq adapter sequences and Illumina sample barcodes were added in two successive PCR steps. The TCR alpha and beta cDNA libraries were sequenced on the Illumina HiSeq platform using custom primers. The original pipeline was this. MiGEC processed the raw reads to extract unique molecular identifiers, while MiXCR was used to determine the CDR3 positions. For each individual, recombination models were inferred using an EM algorithm with the repgenHMM and IGoR tools. Shared clonotype analysis was performed with the tcR package in R, normalizing sharing by the product of cloneset sizes. To study raw recombination without the effects of thymic and clonal selection, out-of-frame nonproductive sequences were analyzed. The public reads were reanalyzed by TCRdb: fastp trimming at Q25, MiXCR alignment, in-frame beta chains only. One record per CDR3 amino acid sequence lists the most common genes and DNA. The V and J calls reflect TCRdb's pipeline rather than the authors' work. Within this sample are about 530,000 distinct CDR3 sequences, with under 25% of them counted one time only. 0.45% to 0.5% of the sample goes to the ten largest clones.

The same data also went into a second study, on yellow fever vaccine responses in identical twins. In that second paper, the authors write: According to the authors, the vaccine-induced T cell response in identical twins seemed to be partly convergent and partly specific to each individual. The study precisely tracked vaccine-responding T cell clones in identical twins.

This clonotype originated in a woman between 18 and 29 years old in good health. The receptor chain draws on TRBV2 and TRBJ1-5; the D gene is not confidently resolved. The sequencing sample was made of CD4+ T cells sorted from blood. The DNA sequence is TGTGCCAGCAGTGAAGATTCGGGGATGGGTCAGCCCCAGCATTTT. Its protein reads: CASSEDSGMGQPQHF.